The 26 T cell receptor beta chains below come from one sample, sequenced in a study of blood T cell repertoires in COVID-19. Produced via immunoSEQ multiplex PCR; TCRdb's table is partial and in-frame only. The table shows a few hundred thousand clones, with around 89% occurring only once. Sequencing was performed on PBMCs or T cells enriched from blood (not recorded which). The receptors derive from a man in his forties who had recovered from COVID-19.

The rearrangement uses TRBV21-1 and TRBJ2-7; TRBD1 is taken as the D call from the table, unchecked against the DNA. TRBV21-1 is deemed a pseudogene. This CDR3 is built from 19 residues. The CDR3 region is CASSKVRGLGQGVSYEQYF. The CDR3 region has the DNA TGTGCCAGCAGCAAAGTAAGGGGTTTAGGACAGGGGGTCTCCTACGAGCAGTACTTC.

This clone was found a few times. The chain links TRBV29-1 to TRBJ1-5, with D tentatively TRBD1 (5 bases). CDR3 length: 13 amino acids. Germline-derived CDR1 and CDR2 are SQVTM and ANQGSEA. V lost 4 bases to trimming and J lost 5 bases, with 12 bases between them. CDR3 sequence (DNA): TGCAGCGTTGGTCAGGGCCCAGATCAGCCCCAGCATTTT. This codes for CSVGQGPDQPQHF. The full variable domain, in which reference TRBV29-1 and TRBJ1-5 provide the parts outside the CDR3, is SAVISQKPSRDICQRGTSLTIQCQVDSQVTMMFWYRQQPGQSLTLIATANQGSEATYESGFVIDKFPISRPNLTFSTLTVSNMSPEDSSIYLCSVGQGPDQPQHFGDGTRLSIL.

The V call is TRBV19, the J call TRBJ2-1, with D uncertain. Per germline, CDR1 LNHDA and CDR2 SQIVND (reference sequence). This CDR3 is built from 13 residues. The V gene lost 6 bases and the J gene lost 8 bases, with 14 bases spanning the gap. CDR3 residues: CASSPQVVYEQFF. The CDR3 DNA sequence: TGTGCCAGTAGCCCCCAGGTTGTTTATGAGCAGTTCTTC. Complete variable domain (other parts from reference TRBV19 and TRBJ2-1): DGGITQSPKYLFRKEGQNVTLSCEQNLNHDAMYWYRQDPGQGLRLIYYSQIVNDFQKGDIAEGYSVSREKKESFPLTVTSAQKNPTAFYLCASSPQVVYEQFFGPGTRLTVL.

The chain uses TRBV19 and TRBJ1-2; D uncertain. From germline, CDR1 is LNHDA and CDR2 SQIVND (reference sequence). The CDR3 extends over 13 amino acids. V lost 2 bases, J lost 1 base, and 5 bases lay in between. CDR3 coding DNA: TGTGCCAGTAGTATATCGTTTAACTATGGCTACACCTTC. Translated: CASSISFNYGYTF.

The V call is TRBV28, the J call TRBJ1-1, with no clear D. Germline loops: CDR1 MDHEN, CDR2 SYDVKM. The V end was cut by 5 bases, the J end by 1 base, with 17 bases between. The CDR3 consists of 16 residues. Here the CDR3 reads CASSLLPRAGNTEAFF. Here the CDR3 DNA reads TGTGCCAGCAGTCTGCTCCCTAGGGCGGGGAACACTGAAGCTTTCTTT.

The chain combines TRBV7-3 with TRBJ2-3, with D tentatively TRBD1 (6 bases). The CDR3 runs to 15 residues. V was pared by 5 bases and J by 5 bases, with 17 bases between. The germline gives CDR1 SGHTA, CDR2 FQGTGA. This CDR3 is CASSPKQGLQDTQYF. CDR3 nucleotide sequence: TGTGCCAGCAGCCCAAAACAGGGTCTGCAAGATACGCAGTATTTT.

This clone appeared once. The chain links TRBV6-5 to TRBJ1-2; 8 bases map to TRBD1. The V gene end was trimmed by 6 bases and the J gene end by 5 bases; junction bases not matched to a gene: 5. The germline CDR1 and CDR2 sequences are MNHEY and SVGAGI. The length of the CDR3 is 13 residues. CDR3 loop: CASRTGTGYGYTF. CDR3 DNA sequence: TGTGCCAGCAGAACCGGGACAGGATATGGCTACACCTTC.

In DNA form, the CDR3 reads TGTGCCAGTAGGGGACAGGCAAACACTGAAGCTTTCTTT. Translating gives CASRGQANTEAFF. This sequence joins TRBV19 and TRBJ1-1; 8 bases are a match to TRBD1. CDR3 length: 13 amino acids. Losses at the gene ends were 6 bases for V and 2 bases for J; bases not matched to a gene: 2. Germline V gene sequence: CDR1 LNHDA, CDR2 SQIVND (reference sequence).

The CDR3, as DNA: TGTGCCAGCAGCCGCCAACAAAAACAGGTTCACCAGAACACCGGGGAGCTGTTTTTT. Its translation: CASSRQQKQVHQNTGELFF. V usage is TRBV11-2 and J usage is TRBJ2-2; perhaps TRBD1 as D (5 bases). This CDR3 region has 19 residues. The germline V and J ends were trimmed by 5 bases and 1 base, with 23 bases remaining between them. The germline V gene encodes CDR1 SGHAT and CDR2 FQNNGV.

The chain employs TRBV5-6 and TRBJ2-7; 8 bases are shared with TRBD2. Germline CDR1 and CDR2: SGHDT and YYEEEE. The CDR3 has 15 residues. The trim removed 0 bases at V and 4 bases at J, leaving 6 bases unmatched. The chain's CDR3 is CASSLDERGLYEQYF. CDR3 bases: TGTGCCAGCAGCTTGGACGAGCGGGGGTTGTACGAGCAGTACTTC.

J is TRBJ2-7 and V is TRBV5-1; possible D gene TRBD2, 6 bases. CDR1 and CDR2 (germline): SGHRS, YFSETQ. This CDR3 comprises 15 residues. Trimming removed 0 bases at V and 2 bases at J, with 12 bases between. CDR3 nucleotide sequence: TGCGCCAGCAGCTTGGACGGCGGGACCCCCTACGAGCAGTACTTC. Translated, it gives CASSLDGGTPYEQYF.

This chain uses TRBV7-3 with TRBJ2-2, with TRBD2 matching 10 bases. The J segment lost 1 base and the V segment lost 5 bases, leaving 10 bases of the junction unmatched. CDR3 length equals 18 residues. In germline, CDR1 is SGHTA, CDR2 FQGTGA. CDR3 in DNA: TGTGCCAGCAGCCCCCAGGCAGTAGCGGGGGGGAACACCGGGGAGCTGTTTTTT. Its translation: CASSPQAVAGGNTGELFF.

The CDR3 here is CASSSGTHKNTGELFF. Here the CDR3 DNA reads TGTGCCAGCAGCTCCGGGACACACAAAAACACCGGGGAGCTGTTTTTT. V usage is TRBV11-3 and J usage is TRBJ2-2; possible D gene TRBD1, 6 bases. This CDR3 contains 16 residues. The V and J ends lost 4 bases and 2 bases respectively, with 14 bases between them. Germline V lookup: CDR1 SGHNT, CDR2 YENEEA.

This clone showed up just a few times. The chain has TRBV4-1 and TRBJ1-1; a weak D match, TRBD1 (6 bases). V was trimmed by 0 bases and J by 8 bases, leaving 13 bases between them. The CDR3 sequence is 14 residues long. The germline V gene encodes CDR1 MGHRA and CDR2 YSYEKL. The CDR3 nucleotides read TGCGCCAGCAGCCAAGATCCGGCAGGGGCCGAAGCTTTCTTT. As protein: CASSQDPAGAEAFF.

The chain combines TRBV21-1 with TRBJ2-2; the table's D call, TRBD1, has no DNA check behind it. TRBV21-1 is flagged as a pseudogene. CDR3 length: 17 amino acids. This chain's CDR3 is CASSKGGTGTNTGELFF. The CDR3 coding sequence is TGTGCCAGCAGCAAAGGGGGGACAGGAACGAACACCGGGGAGCTGTTTTTT.

The chain is built from TRBV27 and TRBJ1-2; D is unresolved. The germline V gene has CDR1 MNHEY and CDR2 SMNVEV (reference sequence). The CDR3 consists of 14 residues. V lost 4 bases to trimming and J lost 7 bases, with 16 bases between them. CDR3 protein: CASSSQGPSGGYTF. The CDR3 nucleotides read TGTGCCAGCAGTTCCCAAGGCCCCTCGGGTGGCTACACCTTC.

On this clone itself: Other DNA sequences in the sample encode the same CDR3. This chain uses TRBV15 with TRBJ2-7; 15 nucleotides match TRBD2. The CDR3 consists of 16 residues. Germline V gene data show CDR1 as LNHNV and CDR2 as YYDKDF (reference sequence). V shed 4 bases, J shed 2 bases, and the junction held 3 bases outside the gene matches. The CDR3 region has the DNA TGTGCCACCAGCAACGGACTAGCGGGAGGGCCCTACGAGCAGTACTTC. It encodes CATSNGLAGGPYEQYF.

This chain links TRBV19 with TRBJ2-7; the D gene is possibly TRBD1 (5 bases). Between the trimmed V and J ends, which lost 5 bases and 5 bases, there was a span of 16 bases. This CDR3 region has 14 residues. The germline gives CDR1 LNHDA, CDR2 SQIVND (reference sequence). The CDR3 is CASSLTGRVDEQYF. Here the CDR3 DNA reads TGTGCCAGTAGTTTAACGGGCAGGGTGGACGAGCAGTACTTC.

This clone was detected only a few times. V is TRBV5-1 and J is TRBJ1-5, with TRBD1 as a possible D gene (5 bases). The germline CDR1 and CDR2 sequences are SGHRS and YFSETQ. V dropped 0 bases and J dropped 2 bases, with 12 bases sitting between them. The CDR3 loop spans 16 amino acids. For the CDR3, the DNA is TGCGCCAGCAGCTTGGGCGGGACGGCCGGCAATCAGCCCCAGCATTTT. It yields the protein CASSLGGTAGNQPQHF.

The V and J genes are TRBV7-9 and TRBJ1-4, with TRBD1 matching over 9 bases. Germline CDR1 and CDR2: SEHNR and FQNEAQ (reference sequence). This CDR3 region has 15 residues. Germline trimming cut 5 bases from V and 7 bases from J; bases unmatched to any gene: 8. CDR3 residues: CASSTYRGQSEKLFF. CDR3 DNA sequence: TGTGCCAGCAGCACCTACAGGGGGCAGTCTGAAAAACTGTTTTTT.

This chain links TRBV27 with TRBJ1-2, with D perhaps matching TRBD1 (5 bases). Germline V CDR1 and CDR2: MNHEY, SMNVEV (reference sequence). V was clipped by 0 bases and J by 2 bases, with 19 bases between them. The CDR3 has 18 residues. CDR3 DNA sequence: TGTGCCAGCAGTTTATCCCGTGGGGCAGGCCCCTTAAACTATGGCTACACCTTC. Protein: CASSLSRGAGPLNYGYTF.

This sequence joins TRBV29-1 and TRBJ1-6; perhaps TRBD1 as D (5 bases). Trimming left V 2 bases short and J 5 bases short, with 7 bases between. The CDR3 consists of 13 residues. The germline CDR1 and CDR2 sequences are SQVTM and ANQGSEA. CDR3 region: CSVEQGNNSPLHF. CDR3 DNA: TGCAGCGTTGAACAGGGTAATAATTCACCCCTCCACTTT.

Only one count was recorded for this clone. The chain recombines TRBV6-5 with TRBJ2-5, with TRBD1 matching over 9 bases. V shed 7 bases and J 6 bases; nucleotides not matched to a gene: 9. The CDR3 is 14 amino acids. Per the germline V gene, CDR1 is MNHEY and CDR2 is SVGAGI. The CDR3 protein is CASTGTGIDKTQYF. The CDR3 coding sequence is TGTGCCAGCACAGGGACAGGGATCGACAAGACCCAGTACTTC.

The CDR3 coding sequence is TGTGCCAGCAGCCAATCTGGGCTGAACACTGAAGCTTTCTTT. This encodes CASSQSGLNTEAFF. The rearrangement uses TRBV3-1 (or the pseudogene TRBV3-2) and TRBJ1-1, with D hard to call. Germline loops: CDR1 LGHDT, CDR2 YNNKEL (reference sequence). The CDR3 extends over 14 amino acids. Trimming removed 2 bases from V and 0 bases from J, with 7 bases in between.

The chain has TRBV10-1 and TRBJ2-7; TRBD1 is a possible D gene (5 bases). Germline assignment: CDR1 WNHNN and CDR2 SYGVQD (reference sequence). This CDR3 spans 13 amino acids. Trimming took off 2 bases at V and 3 bases at J, with 8 bases between the two ends. CDR3 protein: CASSEQGSYEQYF. The CDR3 DNA follows: TGCGCCAGCAGTGAGCAGGGAAGCTACGAGCAGTACTTC.

The J gene is TRBJ2-2, the V gene TRBV28; 12 positions match TRBD2. Germline V gene sequence: CDR1 MDHEN, CDR2 SYDVKM. J was trimmed by 5 bases and V by 6 bases; bases with no gene match: 13. The CDR3 runs to 18 residues. The CDR3 region has the DNA TGTGCCAGCAGCCAAACCCTAGCGGGAGGGCCTATAACCGGGGAGCTGTTTTTT. Its translation is CASSQTLAGGPITGELFF.